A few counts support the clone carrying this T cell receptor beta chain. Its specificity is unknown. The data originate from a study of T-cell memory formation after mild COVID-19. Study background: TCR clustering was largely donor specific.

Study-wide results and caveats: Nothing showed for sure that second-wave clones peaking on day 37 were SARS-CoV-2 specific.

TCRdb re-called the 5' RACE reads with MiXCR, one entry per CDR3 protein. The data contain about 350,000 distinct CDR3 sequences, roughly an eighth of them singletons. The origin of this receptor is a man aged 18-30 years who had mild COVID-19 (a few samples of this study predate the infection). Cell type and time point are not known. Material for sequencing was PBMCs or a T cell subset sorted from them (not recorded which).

CDR3 residues: CASRSGEASTDTQYF. The CDR3 region has the DNA TGCGCCAGCAGGTCAGGGGAGGCTAGCACAGATACGCAGTATTTT. The chain carries TRBV5-1 and TRBJ2-3; D possibly uses TRBD1 or TRBD2 (6 bases each). V was shortened by 5 bases and J by 0 bases, with 13 bases between the two germline ends. Germline values: CDR1 SGHRS, CDR2 YFSETQ. There are 15 residues in the CDR3.